This entry is about one T cell receptor beta chain. What it binds is unknown. Every HIV-positive participant received treatment in the United States. This record comes from a study of long-term antiretroviral therapy in people with HIV. The assay, immunoSEQ v3.0, was run at survey level. Clones were read by immunoSEQ multiplex PCR, and TCRdb kept only the in-frame ones, dropping some. The top ten hold 5.5% to 6.5% of the sample, which has fewer than 40,000 clones, approximately 85% seen once. CDR3 length: 11 residues. Germline CDR1 MNHEY, CDR2 SVGAGI. Trimming shortened V by 6 bases and J by 8 bases, and 8 bases separated the two germline ends. Findings and limits, study-wide: ART preceded a rise in diversity that nonetheless stayed lower than in transplant donor controls.

The J gene is TRBJ2-1, the V gene TRBV6-5; D uncertain. The sequencing used unsorted PBMCs, collected 3.1 years after starting antiretroviral therapy. The TCR comes from a woman in her fifties or sixties with HIV. The CDR3 is CASSIADEQFF. CDR3 coding DNA: TGTGCCAGCAGCATAGCCGATGAGCAGTTCTTC.